This T cell receptor beta chain was identified during a study of shared clonotypes between healthy human individuals. About the study: Used for every donor were three CD4 naive, three CD4 memory, two CD8 naive and one CD8 memory plate. Study-level findings and limits: In contrast to clonotypes shared by all four donors, non-shared clonotypes had lower generation probabilities. A limitation of the genetic and exposure-history diversity represented arose from few donors.

The V gene's germline CDR1 is MNHEY and CDR2 SMNVEV (reference sequence). The V end lost 6 bases, the J end lost 2 bases, and 20 bases lay between the germline ends. CDR3 length: 16 amino acids. An approximately 200 ng quantity of DNA, roughly 30,000 T cell genomes, went into the sorted-subset replicate PCRs. Sequenced by immunoSEQ multiplex PCR; TCRdb stores in-frame clones only, minus some. The sample holds roughly 530,000 clones, 90% to 96% seen once. Details on this clone: The antigen is unknown.

The rearrangement links TRBV27 to TRBJ2-7; D perhaps matches TRBD1 (6 bases). The sample taken for sequencing was naive CD4+ T cells sorted from blood. Subset meaning: CD45RA+ positively selected. The origin of this receptor is a woman in her twenties or thirties in good health. The CDR3 coding sequence is TGTGCCAGCAGCAGTTTAGCCCCGACAGGTCCCTACGAGCAGTACTTC. This translates into CASSSLAPTGPYEQYF.